The clone carrying this T cell receptor (beta chain) has just one count. Amplification targeted TCR beta CDR3 regions from RNA transcripts. HTBI primers were employed in a first-round RT-PCR of the TCR CDR3. TCRdb ran MiXCR on the multiplex PCR reads and lists one entry per CDR3 protein. The sample lists 600,000 to 700,000 distinct CDR3 sequences; less than 45% were seen once. This entry belongs to a study of T cells in Graves' hyperthyroidism and ophthalmopathy. This CDR3 is built from 16 residues. Germline lookup yields CDR1 MNHNS and CDR2 SASEGT. Losses at the gene ends were 5 bases for V and 4 bases for J; bases not matched to a gene: 10.

This clonotype was sampled from an adult man with Graves' disease, either hyperthyroidism or ophthalmopathy (not recorded which). Sequences were obtained from peripheral blood or thyroid tissue (not recorded which). The rearrangement uses TRBV6-1 and TRBJ2-3, with 9 bases lining up with TRBD1. DNA for the CDR3: TGTGCCAGCAGTCGTAACCGGGACAGGGTCGCAGATACGCAGTATTTT. It encodes CASSRNRDRVADTQYF.